A selection of T cell receptor beta chains follows, all from one sample in a study of blood T cell repertoires in COVID-19. The method was immunoSEQ multiplex PCR; TCRdb's version includes in-frame clones alone and lacks a portion of them. This sample has 90,000 to 120,000 clones, with about 89% found just once. The sample taken for sequencing was peripheral blood. The source of these receptors is a man over 45 with acute or convalescent COVID-19. CDR3s include the opening cysteine and the closing phenylalanine or tryptophan. A D gene is named only where the DNA matches it firmly. Size is omitted from some rows. Given values are once, few, many or a class for expanded clones.

TRBD1	TRBV7-2	.	TRBJ1-3	CASSRGTGSIISGNTIYF	TGTGCCAGCAGCCGCGGGACAGGGTCTATTATCTCTGGAAACACCATATATTTT
TRBD2	TRBV10-2	.	TRBJ2-1	CASSQGRLAGANEQFF	TGCGCCAGCTCCCAGGGAAGGCTAGCGGGAGCCAATGAGCAGTTCTTC
TRBD1	TRBV5-5	.	TRBJ2-7	CASSFRAGGNYEQYF	TGTGCCAGCAGCTTTCGGGCAGGGGGCAACTACGAGCAGTACTTC
TRBD1	TRBV19	.	TRBJ1-2	CASSEGARGYTF	TGTGCCAGTAGCGAGGGGGCGCGGGGCTACACCTTC
.	TRBV10-3	.	TRBJ2-7	CAISGNQGLDYEQYF	TGTGCCATCAGTGGGAATCAGGGATTGGACTACGAGCAGTACTTC
.	TRBV6-5	few	TRBJ2-7	CASSPRLTAYEQYF	TGTGCCAGCAGTCCCCGTCTAACCGCCTACGAGCAGTACTTC
.	TRBV6-5	.	TRBJ2-3	CASSYSVTGIADTQYF	TGTGCCAGCAGTTACTCGGTGACGGGAATCGCAGATACGCAGTATTTT
.	TRBV6-1	.	TRBJ1-5	CASSEGSQPQHF	TGTGCCAGCAGTGAAGGAAGCCAGCCCCAGCATTTT
.	TRBV24-1	few	TRBJ1-3	CATSISSGNTIYF	TGTGCCACCAGTATCAGTTCGGGAAACACCATATATTTT
TRBD2	TRBV7-2	.	TRBJ2-1	CASSLGLAGGRQFF	TGTGCCAGCAGCTTAGGGCTAGCGGGAGGGCGGCAGTTCTTC
.	TRBV28	once	TRBJ2-2	CASSSQGRGDTGELFF	TGTGCCAGCAGTTCCCAGGGGCGCGGAGACACCGGGGAGCTGTTTTTT
TRBD1	TRBV6-5	.	TRBJ1-2	CASSLGQTYYGYTF	TGTGCCAGCAGCCTGGGACAGACTTACTATGGCTACACCTTC
.	TRBV25-1	.	TRBJ2-7	CASSEGLPKPYEQYF	TGTGCCAGCAGTGAAGGGCTACCAAAGCCCTACGAGCAGTACTTC
.	TRBV2	.	TRBJ2-7	CASSLTGNEQYF	TGTGCCAGCAGCTTAACAGGGAACGAGCAGTACTTC
TRBD2	TRBV7-8	.	TRBJ2-4	CASSPSGTSFIQYF	TGTGCCAGCAGCCCCTCCGGGACTAGCTTCATTCAGTACTTC
TRBD1	TRBV3-1/TRBV3-2	.	TRBJ1-1	CASSQGQGAVEAFF	TGTGCCAGCAGCCAGGGACAGGGGGCGGTCGAAGCTTTCTTT